Listed below are T cell receptor beta chains from one sample, sequenced in a study of T cell responses to AZD1222 COVID-19 vaccine. Clones were sequenced by immunoSEQ multiplex PCR, and TCRdb holds only the in-frame ones, with some missing. The sample has under 130,000 clones; 85% to 90% are singletons. The source material was peripheral blood, sampled on day 0 of AZD1222 vaccination. The receptors derive from an adult in good health. Each CDR3 is given without its conserved first and last residue.

v_gene	j_gene	CDR3aa
TRBV5-1	TRBJ2-1	ASSQTGEREQF
TRBV3-1/TRBV3-2	TRBJ1-3	ASSQGQVSSGNTIY
TRBV5-8	TRBJ2-5	ASSLGLAGREETQY
TRBV5-1	TRBJ2-3	ASSLGQDTDTQY
TRBV29-1	TRBJ2-1	SVEDLGLTEGSSYNEQF
TRBV7-9	TRBJ2-1	ASSPRTSGRGRHEQF
TRBV7-2	TRBJ2-2	ASSLNSGELF
TRBV12-3/TRBV12-4	TRBJ2-4	ASSLQGNIQY
TRBV6-6	TRBJ2-7	ASRRQGMSYEQY
TRBV10-2	TRBJ2-1	ASSQRGARNEQF
TRBV5-5	TRBJ1-5	ASSFLGNQPQH
TRBV18	TRBJ2-1	ASSPPGTSGRGEQF
TRBV9	TRBJ1-2	ASSVGTDNYGYT
TRBV28	TRBJ2-7	ASASPVYEQY
TRBV5-8	TRBJ2-1	ASSKGQAGAYNEQF
TRBV19	TRBJ2-1	ASRHQGTSGPYNEQF
TRBV2	TRBJ1-4	ASTATNEKLF
TRBV28	TRBJ1-4	ASNRQGPLLGKLF
TRBV7-2	TRBJ2-5	ASSLGPVSGGPQETQY
TRBV12-3/TRBV12-4	TRBJ1-1	ASSLRGDTEAF
TRBV7-2	TRBJ2-7	ASSLGGKAYEQY
TRBV7-9	TRBJ2-5	ASSSGRTQY
TRBV14	TRBJ2-5	ASSASRTGIETQY
TRBV15	TRBJ2-7	ATSRDRVYEQY
TRBV4-2	TRBJ1-4	ASSQVEAAAGEKLF
TRBV19	TRBJ1-6	ASSIGTGDNSPLH
TRBV19	TRBJ1-2	ASWSGTRANYGYT
TRBV9	TRBJ2-7	ASSVGQDAYEQY
TRBV5-1	TRBJ2-7	ASSNTGTSGRPEQY
TRBV27	TRBJ2-5	ASSSNRETQY
TRBV9	TRBJ2-1	ASSVGKAGNEQF
TRBV16	TRBJ2-3	ASSHSGSTDTQY
TRBV5-5	TRBJ1-1	ASSLVGRGTEAF
TRBV6-2/TRBV6-3	TRBJ1-2	ASSLGTVFT
TRBV11-3	TRBJ1-1	ASSVETNTEAF
TRBV7-9	TRBJ2-7	ASSLTGSEQY
TRBV18	TRBJ2-1	ARSPPNPPSEEQF
TRBV11-3	TRBJ1-2	ASSRVGATDGYT
TRBV4-1	TRBJ2-5	ASSQEGGGQETQY
TRBV2	TRBJ2-2	ASFRRIPGQGGTGELF
TRBV7-2	TRBJ1-6	ASSSRPSWRSPLH
TRBV18	TRBJ1-4	ASSPQQAYNEKLF
TRBV19	TRBJ1-5	ASSMDTGYSNQPQH
TRBV11-3	TRBJ1-6	ASSPAGVLQNSPLH
TRBV4-1	TRBJ2-1	ASSQVRASLGNEQF
TRBV27	TRBJ2-7	ASRSPSYEQY
TRBV3-1/TRBV3-2	TRBJ1-6	ASSQGLTGELSPLH
TRBV25-1	TRBJ1-6	ASSRAQGRKSPLH
TRBV28	TRBJ2-7	ASSDLGTLHEQY